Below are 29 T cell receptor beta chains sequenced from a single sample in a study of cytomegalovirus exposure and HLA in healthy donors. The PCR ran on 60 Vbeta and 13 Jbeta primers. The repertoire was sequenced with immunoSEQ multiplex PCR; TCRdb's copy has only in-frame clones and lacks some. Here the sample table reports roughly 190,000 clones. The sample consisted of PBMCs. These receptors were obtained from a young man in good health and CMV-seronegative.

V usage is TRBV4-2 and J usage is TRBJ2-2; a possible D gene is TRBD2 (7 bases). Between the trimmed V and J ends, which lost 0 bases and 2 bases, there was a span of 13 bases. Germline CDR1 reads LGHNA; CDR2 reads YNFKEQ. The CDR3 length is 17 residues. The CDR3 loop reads CASSQDGGAHNTGELFF. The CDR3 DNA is TGTGCCAGCAGCCAAGATGGGGGGGCGCACAACACCGGGGAGCTGTTTTTT.

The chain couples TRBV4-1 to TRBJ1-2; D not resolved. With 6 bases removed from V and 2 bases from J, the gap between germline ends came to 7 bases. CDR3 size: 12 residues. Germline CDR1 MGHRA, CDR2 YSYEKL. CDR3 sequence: CASRGLNYGYTF. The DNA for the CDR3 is TGCGCCAGCAGGGGCTTGAACTATGGCTACACCTTC.

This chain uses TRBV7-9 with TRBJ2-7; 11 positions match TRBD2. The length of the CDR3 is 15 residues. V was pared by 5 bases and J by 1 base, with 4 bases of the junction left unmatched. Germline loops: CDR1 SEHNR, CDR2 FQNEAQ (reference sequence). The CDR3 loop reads CASSLRTSGSYEQYF. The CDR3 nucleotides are TGTGCCAGCAGCCTTCGGACTAGCGGGTCCTACGAGCAGTACTTC. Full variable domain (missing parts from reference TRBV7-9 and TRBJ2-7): DTGVSQNPRHKITKRGQNVTFRCDPISEHNRLYWYRQTLGQGPEFLTYFQNEAQLEKSRLLSDRFSAERPKGSFSTLEIQRTEQGDSAMYLCASSLRTSGSYEQYFGPGTRLTVT.

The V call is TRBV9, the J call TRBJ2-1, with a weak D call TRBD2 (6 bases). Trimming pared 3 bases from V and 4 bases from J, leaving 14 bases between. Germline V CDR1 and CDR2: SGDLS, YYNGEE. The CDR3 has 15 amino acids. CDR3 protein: CASSAYGTEYNEQFF. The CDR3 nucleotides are TGTGCCAGCAGCGCCTACGGGACTGAGTACAATGAGCAGTTCTTC. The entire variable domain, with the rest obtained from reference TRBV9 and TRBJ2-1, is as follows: DSGVTQTPKHLITATGQRVTLRCSPRSGDLSVYWYQQSLDQGLQFLIQYYNGEERAKGNILERFSAQQFPDLHSELNLSSLELGDSALYFCASSAYGTEYNEQFFGPGTRLTVL.

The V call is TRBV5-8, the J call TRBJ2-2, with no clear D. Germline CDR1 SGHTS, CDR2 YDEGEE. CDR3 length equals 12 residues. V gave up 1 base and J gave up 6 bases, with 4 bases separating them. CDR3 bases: TGTGCCAGCAGCTTGTTCTCCGGGGAGCTGTTTTTT. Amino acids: CASSLFSGELFF.

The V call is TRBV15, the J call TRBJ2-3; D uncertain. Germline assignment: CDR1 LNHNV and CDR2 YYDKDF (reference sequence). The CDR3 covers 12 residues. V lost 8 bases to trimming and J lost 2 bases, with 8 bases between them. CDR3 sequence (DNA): TGTGCCACCGCTCGCGCCACAGATACGCAGTATTTT. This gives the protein CATARATDTQYF.

The CDR3, as DNA: TGTGCCACCAGCAGCTTCGGGACAGGGGCGAAAAAACTGTTTTTT. Protein: CATSSFGTGAKKLFF. J is TRBJ1-4 and V is TRBV15; 10 bases agree with TRBD1. CDR3 length equals 15 residues. Germline loops: CDR1 LNHNV, CDR2 YYDKDF (reference sequence). The junction had 7 bases not matched to a gene; V was cut back by 3 bases and J by 9 bases.

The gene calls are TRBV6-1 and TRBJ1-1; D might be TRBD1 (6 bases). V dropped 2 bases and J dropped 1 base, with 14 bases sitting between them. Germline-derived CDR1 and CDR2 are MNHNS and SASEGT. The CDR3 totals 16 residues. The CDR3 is CASSEPGELPNTEAFF. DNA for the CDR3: TGTGCCAGCAGTGAACCAGGGGAGTTGCCGAACACTGAAGCTTTCTTT.

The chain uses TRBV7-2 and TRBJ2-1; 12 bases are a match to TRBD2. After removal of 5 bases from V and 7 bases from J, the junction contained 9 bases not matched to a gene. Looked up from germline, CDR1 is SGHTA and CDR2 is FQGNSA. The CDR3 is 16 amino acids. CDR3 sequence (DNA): TGTGCCAGCAGCCGTCAGCCTAGCGGGGGGGTTAATGAGCAGTTCTTC. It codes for CASSRQPSGGVNEQFF.

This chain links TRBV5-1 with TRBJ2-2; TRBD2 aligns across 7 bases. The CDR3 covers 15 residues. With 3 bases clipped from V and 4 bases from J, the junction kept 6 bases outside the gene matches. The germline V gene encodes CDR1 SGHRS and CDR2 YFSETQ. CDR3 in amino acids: CASSSGLVVTGELFF. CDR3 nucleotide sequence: TGCGCCAGCAGCTCCGGACTAGTTGTCACCGGGGAGCTGTTTTTT. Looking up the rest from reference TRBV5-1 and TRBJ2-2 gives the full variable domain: KAGVTQTPRYLIKTRGQQVTLSCSPISGHRSVSWYQQTPGQGLQFLFEYFSETQRNKGNFPGRFSGRQFSNSRSEMNVSTLELGDSALYLCASSSGLVVTGELFFGEGSRLTVL.

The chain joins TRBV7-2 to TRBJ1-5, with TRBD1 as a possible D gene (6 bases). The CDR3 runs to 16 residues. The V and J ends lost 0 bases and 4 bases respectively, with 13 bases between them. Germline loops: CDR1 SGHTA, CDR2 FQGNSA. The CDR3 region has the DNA TGTGCCAGCAGCTTAGCATCACACGGGACAAATCAGCCCCAGCATTTT. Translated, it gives CASSLASHGTNQPQHF.

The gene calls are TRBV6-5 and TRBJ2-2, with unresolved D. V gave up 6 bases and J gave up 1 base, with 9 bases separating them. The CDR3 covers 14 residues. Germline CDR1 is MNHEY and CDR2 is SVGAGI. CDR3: CASRYRQNTGELFF. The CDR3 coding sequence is TGTGCCAGCAGATACCGACAGAACACCGGGGAGCTGTTTTTT.

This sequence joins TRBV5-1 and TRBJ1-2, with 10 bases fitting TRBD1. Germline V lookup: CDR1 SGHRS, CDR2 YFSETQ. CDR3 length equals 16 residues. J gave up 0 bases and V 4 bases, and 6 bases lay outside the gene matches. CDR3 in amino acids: CASSRQGQGTNYGYTF. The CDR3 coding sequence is TGCGCCAGCAGCCGACAGGGACAGGGGACTAACTATGGCTACACCTTC.

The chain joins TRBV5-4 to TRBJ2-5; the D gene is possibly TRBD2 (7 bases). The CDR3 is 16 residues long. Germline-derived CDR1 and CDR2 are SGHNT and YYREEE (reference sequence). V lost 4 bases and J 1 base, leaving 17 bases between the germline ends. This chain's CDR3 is CASSGGAGDPQETQYF. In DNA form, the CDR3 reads TGTGCCAGCAGCGGGGGGGCGGGGGACCCCCAAGAGACCCAGTACTTC.

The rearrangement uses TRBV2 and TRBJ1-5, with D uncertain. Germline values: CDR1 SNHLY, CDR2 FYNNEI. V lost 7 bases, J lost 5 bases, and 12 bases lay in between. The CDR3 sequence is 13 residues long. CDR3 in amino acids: CASIFHPDQPQHF. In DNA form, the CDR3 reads TGTGCCAGCATATTCCACCCGGATCAGCCCCAGCATTTT.

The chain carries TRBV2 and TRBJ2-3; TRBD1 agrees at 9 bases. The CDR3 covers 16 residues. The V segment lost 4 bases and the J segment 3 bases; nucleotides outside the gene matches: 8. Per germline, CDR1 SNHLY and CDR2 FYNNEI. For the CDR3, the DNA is TGTGCCAGCAGTGTGGGGACAGGGACCTTGACAGATACGCAGTATTTT. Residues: CASSVGTGTLTDTQYF.

The CDR3 nucleotides are TGTGCCATGGGGGACACGGGAGGGCCGGTCGAGCAGTACTTC. Its translation: CAMGDTGGPVEQYF. The chain has TRBV10-3 and TRBJ2-7; 8 bases line up with TRBD2. The junction had 13 bases not matched to a gene; V was cut back by 9 bases and J by 6 bases. Germline CDR1 reads ENHRY; CDR2 reads SYGVKD. There are 14 residues in the CDR3.

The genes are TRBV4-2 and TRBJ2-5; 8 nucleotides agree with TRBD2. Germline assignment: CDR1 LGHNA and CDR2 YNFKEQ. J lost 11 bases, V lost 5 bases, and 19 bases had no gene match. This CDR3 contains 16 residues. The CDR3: CASSDTGVGRAGEQYF. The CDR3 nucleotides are TGTGCCAGCAGCGACACGGGGGTCGGGAGGGCCGGAGAGCAGTACTTC.

This CDR3 reads CASSLGEVYEQFF. The CDR3 region has the DNA TGCGCCAGCAGCCTGGGGGAGGTCTATGAGCAGTTCTTC. The V gene is TRBV5-1, the J gene TRBJ2-1; possible D gene TRBD2, 6 bases. Germline V gene lookup returns CDR1 SGHRS and CDR2 YFSETQ. This CDR3 region has 13 residues. Trimming shortened V by 4 bases and J by 8 bases, and 13 bases separated the two germline ends.

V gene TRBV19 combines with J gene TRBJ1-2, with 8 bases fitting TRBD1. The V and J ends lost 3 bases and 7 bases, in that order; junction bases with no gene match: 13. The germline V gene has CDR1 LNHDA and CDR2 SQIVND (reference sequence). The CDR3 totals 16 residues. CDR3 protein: CASSMLGGQGIGGYTF. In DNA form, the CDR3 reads TGTGCCAGTAGTATGTTAGGAGGACAGGGAATTGGTGGCTACACCTTC.

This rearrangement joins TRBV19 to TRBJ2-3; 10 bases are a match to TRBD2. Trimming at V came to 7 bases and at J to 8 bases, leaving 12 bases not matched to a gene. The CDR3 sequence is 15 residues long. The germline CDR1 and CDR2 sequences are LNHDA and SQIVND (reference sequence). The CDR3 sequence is CASTSGSSLGGTQYF. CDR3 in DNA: TGTGCCAGTACTAGCGGGAGCTCCCTAGGCGGTACGCAGTATTTT.

CDR3 region: CASSSAGRDISYEQYF. DNA of the CDR3: TGTGCCAGCAGCTCGGCCGGCCGGGACATCTCCTACGAGCAGTACTTC. V usage is TRBV5-6 and J usage is TRBJ2-7, with D perhaps TRBD1 (6 bases). The germline V gene encodes CDR1 SGHDT and CDR2 YYEEEE. The CDR3 has 16 amino acids. The V end lost 3 bases, the J end lost 0 bases, and 16 bases lay between the germline ends.

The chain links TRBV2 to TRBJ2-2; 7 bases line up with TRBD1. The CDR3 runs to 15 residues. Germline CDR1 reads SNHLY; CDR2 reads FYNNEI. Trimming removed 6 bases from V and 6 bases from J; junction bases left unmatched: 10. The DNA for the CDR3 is TGTGCCAGCAGAGCTATGACAGGGTACGCCGGGGAGCTGTTTTTT. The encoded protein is CASRAMTGYAGELFF.

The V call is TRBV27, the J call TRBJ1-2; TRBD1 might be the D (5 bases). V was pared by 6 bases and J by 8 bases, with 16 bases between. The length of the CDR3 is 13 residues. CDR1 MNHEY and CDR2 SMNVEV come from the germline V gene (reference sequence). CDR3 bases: TGTGCCAGCAGCATAGGGGCTACAGGCGGCTACACCTTC. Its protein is CASSIGATGGYTF.

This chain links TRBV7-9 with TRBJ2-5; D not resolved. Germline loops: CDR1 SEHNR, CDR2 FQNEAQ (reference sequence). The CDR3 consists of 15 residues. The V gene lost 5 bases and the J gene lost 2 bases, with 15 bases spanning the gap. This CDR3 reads CASSLAETSQETQYF. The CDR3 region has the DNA TGTGCCAGCAGCCTGGCAGAGACTTCGCAAGAGACCCAGTACTTC.

CDR3 nucleotide sequence: TGTGCCAGCAGTTACTCGACAATAGCCAAAAACATTCAGTACTTC. This translates into CASSYSTIAKNIQYF. V and J are TRBV6-5 and TRBJ2-4; unclear D gene. There are 15 residues in the CDR3. Per the germline V gene, CDR1 is MNHEY and CDR2 is SVGAGI. The V end lost 0 bases, the J end lost 0 bases, and 6 bases lay between the germline ends.

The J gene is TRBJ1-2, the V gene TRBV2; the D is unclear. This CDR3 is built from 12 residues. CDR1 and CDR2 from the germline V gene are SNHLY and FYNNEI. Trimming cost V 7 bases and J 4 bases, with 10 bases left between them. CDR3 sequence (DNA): TGTGCCAGCATCCCGGAGGGCTATGGCTACACCTTC. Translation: CASIPEGYGYTF.

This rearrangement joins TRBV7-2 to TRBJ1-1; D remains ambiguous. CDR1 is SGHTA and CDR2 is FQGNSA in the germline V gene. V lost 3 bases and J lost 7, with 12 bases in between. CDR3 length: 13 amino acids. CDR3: CASSLTGVLEAFF. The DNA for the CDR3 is TGTGCCAGCAGCTTGACCGGGGTCCTTGAAGCTTTCTTT.

The CDR3 DNA reads as TGTGCCAGCAGCAAAATAAGGAGACAGGGGGCTGGGTGCGATCAGCCCCAGCATTTT. It specifies CASSKIRRQGAGCDQPQHF. The V call is TRBV21-1, the J call TRBJ1-5; whether TRBD1, the table's D call, matches the DNA was not checked. TRBV21-1 is a known pseudogene. The CDR3 has 19 amino acids.